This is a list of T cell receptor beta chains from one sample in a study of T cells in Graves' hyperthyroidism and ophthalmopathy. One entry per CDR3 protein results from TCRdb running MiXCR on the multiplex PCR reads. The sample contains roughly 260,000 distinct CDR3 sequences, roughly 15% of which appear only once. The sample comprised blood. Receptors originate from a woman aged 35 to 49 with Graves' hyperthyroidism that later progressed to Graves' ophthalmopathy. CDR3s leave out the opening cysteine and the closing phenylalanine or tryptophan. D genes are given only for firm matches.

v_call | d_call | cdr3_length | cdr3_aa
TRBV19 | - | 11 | ASSSGVPYEQY
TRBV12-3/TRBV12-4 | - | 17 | ASRRRLGGLGRRQETQY
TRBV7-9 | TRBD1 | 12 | ATDRDRINYGYT
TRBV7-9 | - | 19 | ASSSLPPRQGLSANTGELF
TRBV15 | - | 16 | ATSRTPSGNFKNTEAF
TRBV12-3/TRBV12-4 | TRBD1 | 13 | ASRMGQGYTYEQY
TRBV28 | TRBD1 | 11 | ASTPYDGQVSV
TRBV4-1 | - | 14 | ASSQVSGGDYNEQF
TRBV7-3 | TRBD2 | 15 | ASSLNAAGAGYNEQF
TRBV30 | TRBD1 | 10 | VSRGDRVRAF
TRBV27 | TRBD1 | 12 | ASSLWTGGTEAF
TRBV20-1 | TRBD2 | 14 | SARKNSGSINNEQF
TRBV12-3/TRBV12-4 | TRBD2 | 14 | ASSPSGRALTDTQY
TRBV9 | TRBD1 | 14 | ASSGRQGSSGNTIY
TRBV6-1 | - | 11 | ATGSGGSYEQY
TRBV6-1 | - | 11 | ASSEPGAGGLF
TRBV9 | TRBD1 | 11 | ASSAGTGGLQF
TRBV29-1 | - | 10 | SVRDLADTLY
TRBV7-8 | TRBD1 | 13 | ASSLPGQDNQPQH
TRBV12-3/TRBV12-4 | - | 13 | ASSFSSRTTREQY
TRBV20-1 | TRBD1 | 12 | SASRETGSQPQH
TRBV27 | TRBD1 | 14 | ASSSPGQGQNQPQH
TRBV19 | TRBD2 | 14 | ASSPHPRTSWYEQY
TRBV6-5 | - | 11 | ASSYWQGNEQF
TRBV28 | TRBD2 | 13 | ASSSGTSNYNEQF
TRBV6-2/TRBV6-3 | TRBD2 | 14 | ASRNPGTSGYNEQF
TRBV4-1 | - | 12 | ASSPRGGNEKLF
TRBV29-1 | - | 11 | SVDPRGTNEQY
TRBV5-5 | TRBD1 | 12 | ASSSDRPPETQY
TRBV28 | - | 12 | ASRTGSVNTEAF
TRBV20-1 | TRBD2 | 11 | SARFPLADEQY
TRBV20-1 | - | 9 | SAPEYNEQF
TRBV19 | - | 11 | ASSPVRWETQY
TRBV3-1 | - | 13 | ASSQVGIPDTEAF
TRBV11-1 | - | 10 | ASSLYRETQY
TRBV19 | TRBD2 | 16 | ASSTGGWREGPRETQY
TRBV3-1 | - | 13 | ASSQVAGSGDTQY
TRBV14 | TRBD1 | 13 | ASSQKRGHTGELF
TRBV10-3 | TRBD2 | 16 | AIRKLAGDPDPRDTQY
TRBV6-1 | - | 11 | ASSDRGSNEAF
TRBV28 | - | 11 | VTEGDLADTQY
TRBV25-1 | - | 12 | ASRLTGSNTEAF
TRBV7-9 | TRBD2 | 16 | ASTLRGTSGTFSYEQY
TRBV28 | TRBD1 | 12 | ASSLLTGVAGYT
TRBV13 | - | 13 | ASSLRASAYNEQF
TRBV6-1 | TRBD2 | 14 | ASSEYSGSFYNEQF
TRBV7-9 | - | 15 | AISIREGGSSYNEQF
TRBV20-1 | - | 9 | SAIQWNEQF
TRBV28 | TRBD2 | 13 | ASSLAGGATDTQY
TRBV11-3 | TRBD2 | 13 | ASSFQTSGTDTQY
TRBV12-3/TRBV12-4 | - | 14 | ASSLDRWATNEKLF
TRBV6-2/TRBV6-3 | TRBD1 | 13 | ASSYYWDSSYEQY
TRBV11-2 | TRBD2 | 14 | ASSQFGLAVTDTQY
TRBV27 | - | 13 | ASSPRFTGPNEQY